These T cell receptor beta chains were read from a single sample in a study of blood T cells in healthy people across ages. MiXCR, run by TCRdb on the 5' RACE reads, gives a single entry per CDR3 protein. The sample lists fewer than 2,000,000 distinct CDR3 sequences; approximately 39% were seen once. What was sequenced was blood. The receptors shown here come from a human donor in good health. CDR3s include the opening cysteine and the closing phenylalanine or tryptophan. Each record gives: V gene, clone size, D gene, J gene, CDR3 DNA, CDR3 protein. The D gene is left open where the match is weak. Clone size appears in some rows only: once, few, many, or a class for an expanded clone.

TRBV29-1	-	TRBD1	TRBJ2-3	TGCAGCGTCCGGGACAGGGGGCTTGCAGATACGCAGTATTTT	CSVRDRGLADTQYF
TRBV7-7	-	-	TRBJ2-7	TGTGCTAGCAGCCCGGTGCTAGCGCGGAGCTCCTACGAGCGGTACTTC	CASSPVLARSSYERYF
TRBV12-3/TRBV12-4	few	-	TRBJ1-5	TGTGCCAGCAGTCCACGGACAAGAAATCAGCCCCAGCATTTT	CASSPRTRNQPQHF
TRBV20-1	-	TRBD2	TRBJ2-7	TGCAGTGCTACCCGGACTAGCGGGGTGGCGAGAGGGAACGAGCAGTACTTC	CSATRTSGVARGNEQYF
TRBV27	-	TRBD2	TRBJ2-5	TGTGCCAGCAGTTTATCGACTAGCGGGGGGGCTTTGGAGACCCAGTACTTC	CASSLSTSGGALETQYF
TRBV27	-	TRBD2	TRBJ2-5	TGTGCCAGCAGTCCACCCAGGAGGCGGGGGATCGGAGAGACCCAGTACTTC	CASSPPRRRGIGETQYF
TRBV4-3	few	TRBD1	TRBJ1-6	TGCGCCAGCAGCCAAGACCTCTCGGGACAGGGAGTGAATTCACCCCTCCACTTT	CASSQDLSGQGVNSPLHF
TRBV4-1	-	-	TRBJ2-4	TGCGCCAGCAGCCAAGATGTAGGGGACTCGCAGTACTTC	CASSQDVGDSQYF
TRBV5-1	-	-	TRBJ2-1	TGCGCCAGCAGCTTAGGGACGGTATCGGGGCGGTTCTTC	CASSLGTVSGRFF
TRBV5-6	-	TRBD1	TRBJ1-6	TGTGCCAGCAGCCCAAAATACCGGGACAGGGTAAGGGGAGGTTCACCCCTCCACTTT	CASSPKYRDRVRGGSPLHF
TRBV4-1	-	-	TRBJ1-5	TGCGCCAGCAGCCAAGGCCCTTGGCTGACAGCTAATCAGCCCCAGCATTTT	CASSQGPWLTANQPQHF
TRBV6-5	-	-	TRBJ2-1	TGTGCCAGCACCGAGGGGGGGGGCTCCTACAATGAGCAGTTCTTC	CASTEGGGSYNEQFF
TRBV28	-	-	TRBJ1-2	TGTGCCAGCAGTTTATTGACACCGTATGGCTACACCTTC	CASSLLTPYGYTF
TRBV20-1	few	-	TRBJ2-7	TGCAGTGCTAGAGCGGGGGGCGGGGGCTCCTACGAGCAGTACTTC	CSARAGGGGSYEQYF
TRBV24-1	-	TRBD1	TRBJ1-2	TGTGCCACCAGTGACGGTACAGGGGAAATACATGGCTACACCTTC	CATSDGTGEIHGYTF
TRBV12-3/TRBV12-4	few	-	TRBJ1-1	TGTGCCAGCACCCTCCCCGGGGGGTATACTGAAGCTTTCTTT	CASTLPGGYTEAFF
TRBV7-2	-	-	TRBJ2-4	TGTGCCAGCAGCAAGGCACCCGGGACGACTGGGCAGTACTTC	CASSKAPGTTGQYF
TRBV9	many	-	TRBJ2-2	TGTGCCAGCAGCGTAGTGGACTCCAACACCGGGGAGCTGTTTTTT	CASSVVDSNTGELFF
TRBV5-1	-	TRBD2	TRBJ2-2	TGCGCCAGCAGCTTCCACACTAGCGGGGAGGCCGGGGAGCTGTTTTTT	CASSFHTSGEAGELFF
TRBV24-1	few	TRBD2	TRBJ2-1	TGTGCCACCAGTGATTCTAGCGGGGGGGCTTTCAATGAGCAGTTCTTC	CATSDSSGGAFNEQFF
TRBV12-3/TRBV12-4	-	-	TRBJ2-5	TGTGCCAGCAGTGGGGCCCAGTACTTC	CASSGAQYF
TRBV5-1	-	-	TRBJ1-4	TGCGCCAGCAGCGAGGACAGCTCAACTAATGAAAAACTGTTTTTT	CASSEDSSTNEKLFF
TRBV7-9	-	-	TRBJ1-1	TGTGCCAGCAGCTTAGCGAGAGGGGCGAACACTGAAGCTTTCTTT	CASSLARGANTEAFF
TRBV6-5	-	TRBD1	TRBJ2-7	TGTGCCAGCAGTTACGGTGTACAGGGGGTCTACGAGCAGTACTTC	CASSYGVQGVYEQYF
TRBV3-1	-	TRBD1	TRBJ2-7	TGTGCCAGCAGCCCCGGGACAGGGTCTTGGGGCGAGCAGTACTTC	CASSPGTGSWGEQYF
TRBV5-1	once	-	TRBJ2-5	TGCGCCAGCAGCCTCGACAGTACAGTCCCTAGGGAGCAGTACTTC	CASSLDSTVPREQYF
TRBV7-6	few	TRBD2	TRBJ2-3	TGTGCCAGCAGCTTCGGGGGACTACGTTTTGCGCAGTATTTT	CASSFGGLRFAQYF
TRBV3-1	-	-	TRBJ2-7	TGTGCCAGCAGCCGTTCGACACGGGGGACGTCCTACGAGCAGTACTTC	CASSRSTRGTSYEQYF
TRBV20-1	-	-	TRBJ2-5	TGCAGTGCTAGCGGCGTTGGGTCACAAGAGACCCAGTACTTC	CSASGVGSQETQYF
TRBV28	-	TRBD1	TRBJ2-7	TGTGCCAGCAGCCTTACAGGACAGGGGCAGGGCTACGAGCAGTACTTC	CASSLTGQGQGYEQYF
TRBV29-1	once	-	TRBJ2-5	TGCAGCGTTGGGGTCAGGTCGGGGATGGAGACCCAGTACTTC	CSVGVRSGMETQYF
TRBV10-3	once	-	TRBJ1-2	TGTGCCATCAGTGAGTCATTTTTGGGAGATTATGGCTACACCTTC	CAISESFLGDYGYTF
TRBV29-1	-	TRBD1	TRBJ2-7	TGCAGCGTCGGAGGACAGGGGGCGGAGCAGTACTTC	CSVGGQGAEQYF
TRBV20-1	-	TRBD2	TRBJ2-4	TGCAGTGCTATGTGGCGGGCGGGGGAGCAGTACTTC	CSAMWRAGEQYF
TRBV20-1	-	TRBD2	TRBJ2-7	TGCAGTGCTAGACCGGATAGGTGGGAGGGCTCCTACGAGCAGTACTTC	CSARPDRWEGSYEQYF
TRBV20-1	-	TRBD2	TRBJ2-3	TGCAGTGCTAGGCGTATAGCGGGGGTCGGGACAGATACGCAGTATTTT	CSARRIAGVGTDTQYF
TRBV9	many	-	TRBJ1-2	TGTGCCAGCAGCGGAGGGGGGGCCTATGGCTACACCTTC	CASSGGGAYGYTF
TRBV15	-	TRBD2	TRBJ2-1	TGTGCCACCACTCATCGGGAGGGGGACTTGCAGTTCTTC	CATTHREGDLQFF
TRBV7-9	-	-	TRBJ2-4	TGTGCCAGCAGCCCAGGGGAAGCCAAAAACATTCAGTACTTC	CASSPGEAKNIQYF
TRBV4-3	-	TRBD2	TRBJ2-7	TGCGCCAGCAGCCAAGATCGACTAGCGGGGGGTGAGACCCAGAACTTC	CASSQDRLAGGETQNF
TRBV20-1	many	-	TRBJ1-5	TGCAGTGCTAGTCCCGGTGGTCAGCCCCAGCATTTT	CSASPGGQPQHF
TRBV12-3/TRBV12-4	-	TRBD2	TRBJ2-5	TGTGCCAGCGGCGACTCTAGCGGGCACCAAGAGACCCAGTACTTC	CASGDSSGHQETQYF
TRBV28	-	-	TRBJ2-2	TGTGCCAGCACCCACACCAGGAAGTACACCGGGGAGCTGTTTTTT	CASTHTRKYTGELFF
TRBV9	-	TRBD1	TRBJ1-2	TGTGCCAGCAGCGTGACCCGGACGGGGACAGGGCAGGGCTACACCTTC	CASSVTRTGTGQGYTF
TRBV12-3/TRBV12-4	-	-	TRBJ2-5	TGTGCCAGCAGTAACCCGGGAACACAAGAGACCCAGTACTTC	CASSNPGTQETQYF
TRBV3-1	-	-	TRBJ2-3	TGTGCCAGCAGCCAAGTGCGGGGCGCGACCACAGATACGCAGTATTTT	CASSQVRGATTDTQYF
TRBV12-3/TRBV12-4	-	-	TRBJ2-7	TGTGCCAGCAGGGGAGAGGGTTACGAGCAGTACTTC	CASRGEGYEQYF
TRBV20-1	-	-	TRBJ2-1	TGCAGTGCTACGGCCGGGGGACCTTACAATGAGCAGTTCTTC	CSATAGGPYNEQFF
TRBV5-5	-	-	TRBJ1-5	TGTGCCAGCAGTCATAACACGGCTGCACATCAGCCCCAGCATTTT	CASSHNTAAHQPQHF
TRBV12-3/TRBV12-4	few	TRBD1	TRBJ1-2	TGTGCCAGCAGTTTAGCCCGACAGGGGGCTGGAGGCTACACCTTC	CASSLARQGAGGYTF
TRBV28	once	-	TRBJ1-1	TGTGCCAGCAGCCCGAACCGGGACACCACAGAAGCTTTCTTT	CASSPNRDTTEAFF